Listed here is a single TCR beta chain. Ages ranged from about 18 to 89 years, with residence in about two dozen US areas. In assigning cohorts, the study relied on participant-reported clinical history. Each exposed participant met a COVID-19 case in the 2 weeks preceding study entry. The CDR3 spans 16 residues. Germline trimming cut 4 bases from V and 8 bases from J; bases unmatched to any gene: 15. Looked up from germline, CDR1 is SEHNR and CDR2 is FQNEAQ (reference sequence). The record originates from a study of blood T cell repertoires in COVID-19. Assay: immunoSEQ multiplex PCR; the TCRdb copy retains only in-frame clones and omits some. Of a few hundred thousand clones listed, roughly 88% were seen once; the top ten hold 3.1%.

Sequenced sample: PBMCs or T cells enriched from blood (not recorded which). This clonotype was sampled from a woman aged 40 to 50 who had been exposed to COVID-19. The chain uses TRBV7-9 and TRBJ2-3; 7 bases are a match to TRBD2. The CDR3 is CASSSASGSVFGTQYF. In DNA form, the CDR3 reads TGTGCCAGCAGCTCCGCTAGCGGATCCGTTTTCGGTACGCAGTATTTT.